This TCR beta chain was retrieved from a study of a mutant IDH1 vaccine in newly diagnosed glioma. Across the whole study: Those enrolled had earlier been treated with radiotherapy, temozolomide, or both, mostly both. Visit timing is recorded as week 35 for V12 and week 47 for V13.

In the case of this clone: Its antigen is not known.

Study-level findings and limits: Pseudoprogression looked unconnected to shifts in top peripheral T cell clonotypes.

Only in-frame clones appear in the TCRdb table, and some are missing; sequencing was by immunoSEQ multiplex PCR. This sample has about 56,000 clones, with 86% found just once. Germline V gene data show CDR1 as SGHTA and CDR2 as FQGNSA. V lost 4 bases and J 6 bases, leaving 7 bases between the germline ends. This CDR3 is built from 11 residues. The time point was: week 35, safety follow-up. Each dose delivered 300 ug of mutant IDH1 20-mer peptide subcutaneously with imiquimod. This specimen was PBMCs, taken from a glioma patient whose treatment included an IDH1 peptide vaccine. This clonotype was sampled from a man aged 40-55 years with glioma. The rearrangement joins TRBV7-2 to TRBJ2-7; no firm D call. The CDR3 nucleotides are TGTGCCAGCAGCTCCCTCGGCGAGCAGTACTTC. Amino acid sequence: CASSSLGEQYF.